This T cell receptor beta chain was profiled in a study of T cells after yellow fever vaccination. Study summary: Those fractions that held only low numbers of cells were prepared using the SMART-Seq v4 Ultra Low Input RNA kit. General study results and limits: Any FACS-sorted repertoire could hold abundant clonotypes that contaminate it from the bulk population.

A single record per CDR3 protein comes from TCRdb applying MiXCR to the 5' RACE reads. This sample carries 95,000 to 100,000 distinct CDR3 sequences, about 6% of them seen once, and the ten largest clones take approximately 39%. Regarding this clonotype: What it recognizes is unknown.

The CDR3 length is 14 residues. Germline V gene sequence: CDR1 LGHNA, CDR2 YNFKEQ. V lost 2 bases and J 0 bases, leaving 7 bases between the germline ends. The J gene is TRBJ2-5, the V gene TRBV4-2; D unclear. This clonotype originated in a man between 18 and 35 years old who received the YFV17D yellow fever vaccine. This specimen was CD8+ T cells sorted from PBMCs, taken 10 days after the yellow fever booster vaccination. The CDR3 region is CASSQSGNQETQYF. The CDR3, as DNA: TGTGCCAGCAGCCAATCTGGGAACCAAGAGACCCAGTACTTC.